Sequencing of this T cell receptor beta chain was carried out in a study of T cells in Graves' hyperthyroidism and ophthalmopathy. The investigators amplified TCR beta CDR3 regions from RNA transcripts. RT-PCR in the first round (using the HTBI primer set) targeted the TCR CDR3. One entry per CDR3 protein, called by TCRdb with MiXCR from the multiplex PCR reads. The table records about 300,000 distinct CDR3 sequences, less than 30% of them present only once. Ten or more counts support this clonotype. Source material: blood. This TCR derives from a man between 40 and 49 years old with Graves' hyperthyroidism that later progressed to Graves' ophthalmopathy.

The CDR3 nucleotides are TGTGCCAGCAGTCCGACCGACAGGGCTCCATACTATGGCTACACCTTC. Translation: CASSPTDRAPYYGYTF. The rearrangement joins TRBV12-3 or TRBV12-4 to TRBJ1-2; TRBD1 aligns across 7 bases. The CDR3 is made up of 16 amino acids. Trimming removed 5 bases from V and 3 bases from J; junction bases left unmatched: 12.